This entry lists 27 T cell receptor beta chains sequenced from one sample in a study of response to subunit inactivated influenza vaccine. TCRdb redid the calling of the RT-PCR reads with MiXCR, one entry per CDR3 protein. The sample has about 700,000 distinct CDR3 sequences, about 14% seen once. This specimen consisted of PBMCs from blood, obtained approximately 15 days before vaccination. The receptor source for this set is a man aged 50 or older who received an inactivated influenza vaccine.

This clonotype was recorded a few times. V and J are TRBV12-3 or TRBV12-4 and TRBJ2-1; D unclear. V was shortened by 3 bases and J by 1 base, with 10 bases between the two germline ends. This CDR3 is built from 15 residues. DNA of the CDR3: TGTGCCAGCAGTTTGCAGAGTCCGTCCTACAATGAGCAGTTCTTC. Its translation is CASSLQSPSYNEQFF.

This clonotype has a count of ten or more. The rearrangement uses TRBV7-9 and TRBJ1-5; D is uncertain. CDR1 is SEHNR, CDR2 FQNEAQ, per germline (reference sequence). CDR3 size: 13 residues. Trimming removed 6 bases at V and 0 bases at J, with 6 bases between. The CDR3 loop reads CASRQSSNQPQHF. In nucleotides, the CDR3 is TGTGCCAGCAGACAAAGTAGCAATCAGCCCCAGCATTTT. The full variable domain, in which reference TRBV7-9 and TRBJ1-5 provide the parts outside the CDR3, is DTGVSQNPRHKITKRGQNVTFRCDPISEHNRLYWYRQTLGQGPEFLTYFQNEAQLEKSRLLSDRFSAERPKGSFSTLEIQRTEQGDSAMYLCASRQSSNQPQHFGDGTRLSIL.

The chain joins TRBV20-1 to TRBJ2-7, with a tentative D call TRBD1 (5 bases). The CDR3 extends over 14 amino acids. CDR1 is DFQATT and CDR2 is SNEGSKA in the germline V gene (reference sequence). With 3 bases removed from V and 2 bases from J, the gap between germline ends came to 14 bases. The CDR3 sequence is CSARTAYTTYEQYF. CDR3 nucleotides: TGCAGTGCTAGGACAGCTTACACCACCTACGAGCAGTACTTC.

This clonotype was seen at least ten times. The CDR3 protein is CASRSTSGSSNEQFF. The CDR3 DNA reads as TGTGCCAGCAGATCAACTAGCGGGAGTAGCAATGAGCAGTTCTTC. This chain joins TRBV7-9 and TRBJ2-1; 11 nucleotides agree with TRBD2. Germline CDR1 and CDR2: SEHNR and FQNEAQ (reference sequence). The CDR3 has 15 amino acids. Trimming removed 6 bases from V and 6 bases from J; junction bases left unmatched: 7.

The sample holds a few counts of this clonotype. V is TRBV4-2 and J is TRBJ1-5, with TRBD1 as a possible D gene (5 bases). V lost 4 bases, J lost 2 bases, and 15 bases lay in between. The germline CDR1 and CDR2 sequences are LGHNA and YNFKEQ. CDR3 length: 16 amino acids. The CDR3 DNA is TGTGCCAGCAGCCGCCATGATGGGGCGGGCAATCAGCCCCAGCATTTT. It yields the protein CASSRHDGAGNQPQHF.

CDR3 amino acids: CSVNRQDGDTEAFF. Here the CDR3 DNA reads TGCAGCGTCAATCGACAGGATGGGGACACTGAAGCTTTCTTT. The chain couples TRBV29-1 to TRBJ1-1; weak D call: TRBD1 (6 bases). With 6 bases removed from V and 3 bases from J, the gap between germline ends came to 17 bases. Per germline, CDR1 SQVTM and CDR2 ANQGSEA. The CDR3 covers 14 residues.

This clonotype turned up a few times. J is TRBJ1-5 and V is TRBV6-2 or TRBV6-3; 8 nucleotides match TRBD1. The ends lost 6 bases at V and 6 bases at J; junction bases unmatched: 10. CDR3 length equals 15 residues. CDR1 MNHEY and CDR2 SVGEGT come from the germline V gene. The CDR3 reads CASRYMTGDSQPQHF. DNA for the CDR3: TGTGCCAGCAGGTACATGACAGGGGACAGTCAGCCCCAGCATTTT.

The rearrangement links TRBV19 to TRBJ2-7; 7 bases map to TRBD1. Trimming cost V 7 bases and J 2 bases; bases outside gene matches: 5. CDR3 length equals 13 residues. Per germline, CDR1 LNHDA and CDR2 SQIVND (reference sequence). In nucleotides, the CDR3 is TGTGCCAGTAAGGGGACAGTACCCTACGAGCAGTACTTC. Protein product: CASKGTVPYEQYF.

The chain employs TRBV27 and TRBJ2-3; no definite D call. V lost 3 bases to trimming and J lost 2 bases, with 12 bases between them. The CDR3 has 15 amino acids. Germline CDR1 is MNHEY and CDR2 is SMNVEV (reference sequence). The CDR3 spells CASSFADLSTDTQYF. In DNA, the CDR3 is TGTGCCAGCAGTTTCGCGGATCTATCCACAGATACGCAGTATTTT.

The rearrangement links TRBV28 to TRBJ2-7; a possible D gene is TRBD2 (6 bases). This CDR3 contains 13 residues. The V and J ends lost 6 bases and 3 bases respectively, with 12 bases between them. Germline CDR1 MDHEN, CDR2 SYDVKM. CDR3 in amino acids: CASRMGLHYEQYF. CDR3 nucleotide sequence: TGTGCCAGCAGGATGGGACTGCACTACGAGCAGTACTTC. The full variable domain, in which reference TRBV28 and TRBJ2-7 provide the parts outside the CDR3, is DVKVTQSSRYLVKRTGEKVFLECVQDMDHENMFWYRQDPGLGLRLIYFSYDVKMKEKGDIPEGYSVSREKKERFSLILESASTNQTSMYLCASRMGLHYEQYFGPGTRLTVT.

This clonotype has only a few counts. V and J are TRBV11-2 and TRBJ2-2; 10 bases fit TRBD2. The CDR3 has 14 residues. The junction had 4 bases not matched to a gene; V was cut back by 3 bases and J by 9 bases. Per the germline V gene, CDR1 is SGHAT and CDR2 is FQNNGV. The CDR3 loop is CASSFLAGVRELFF. CDR3 sequence (DNA): TGTGCCAGCAGCTTCCTAGCGGGAGTACGGGAGCTGTTTTTT.

The CDR3 loop reads CASSGRDRTTDTQYF. CDR3 coding DNA: TGTGCCAGCAGTGGGAGGGACAGAACCACAGATACGCAGTATTTT. The rearrangement joins TRBV6-2 or TRBV6-3 to TRBJ2-3; D assignment may be TRBD1 or TRBD2 (7 bases each). Germline V gene data show CDR1 as MNHEY and CDR2 as SVGEGT. The CDR3 consists of 15 residues. Trimming removed 5 bases from V and 2 bases from J, with 14 bases in between.

This clonotype was counted between two and nine times. The rearrangement uses TRBV4-1 and TRBJ2-1; D not certain. The CDR3 sequence is 13 residues long. V dropped 0 bases and J dropped 3 bases, with 3 bases sitting between them. Germline-derived CDR1 and CDR2 are MGHRA and YSYEKL. The CDR3 region has the DNA TGCGCCAGCAGCCAAGAGATCTACAATGAGCAGTTCTTC. Its protein product is CASSQEIYNEQFF.

This clonotype was seen many times. V is TRBV5-1 and J is TRBJ1-1; D is unclear. With 1 base removed from V and 9 bases from J, the gap between germline ends came to 16 bases. The length of the CDR3 is 14 residues. Germline CDR1 and CDR2: SGHRS and YFSETQ. The CDR3 spells CASSLTTTEGQAFF. The CDR3, as DNA: TGCGCCAGCAGCTTGACTACTACCGAGGGTCAAGCTTTCTTT.

The chain has TRBV29-1 and TRBJ2-1; 8 nucleotides match TRBD2. J lost 7 bases, V lost 7 bases, and 15 bases had no gene match. This CDR3 has 15 amino acids. The germline V gene has CDR1 SQVTM and CDR2 ANQGSEA. This CDR3 is CSGEVLREDRNEQFF. CDR3 coding DNA: TGCAGCGGCGAAGTTCTGCGGGAGGATAGGAATGAGCAGTTCTTC.

J is TRBJ2-1 and V is TRBV7-8; no reliable D call. The CDR3 totals 14 residues. V was pared by 2 bases and J by 3 bases, with 8 bases between. CDR1 is SGHVS and CDR2 is FQNEAQ in the germline V gene. The CDR3 loop reads CASSLKAGYNEQFF. In nucleotides, the CDR3 is TGTGCCAGCAGCTTAAAGGCAGGCTACAATGAGCAGTTCTTC.

J is TRBJ2-1 and V is TRBV24-1; possible D gene TRBD1, 6 bases. Germline CDR1 KGHDR, CDR2 SFDVKD. The CDR3 spans 14 residues. The V gene lost 0 bases and the J gene lost 5 bases, with 7 bases spanning the gap. CDR3 DNA: TGTGCCACCAGTGATTTGAACAGGGACAATGAGCAGTTCTTC. As protein: CATSDLNRDNEQFF.

The chain has TRBV7-2 and TRBJ2-5; no firm D call. The CDR3 sequence is 16 residues long. CDR1 SGHTA and CDR2 FQGNSA come from the germline V gene. V lost 1 base and J 2 bases, leaving 14 bases between the germline ends. The DNA of the CDR3 is TGTGCCAGCAGCTTAGACGGGTCTACTCCTCAAGAGACCCAGTACTTC. Translated: CASSLDGSTPQETQYF.

This chain connects TRBV20-1 to TRBJ1-1, with D possibly matching TRBD1 (6 bases). CDR3 size: 14 residues. Per germline, CDR1 DFQATT and CDR2 SNEGSKA (reference sequence). V lost 6 bases and J lost 4, with 18 bases in between. CDR3 DNA sequence: TGCAGTGCCCCGACCCCAGGGGTCCCCACTGAAGCTTTCTTT. The encoded protein is CSAPTPGVPTEAFF.

This clonotype was counted between two and nine times. The V call is TRBV7-9, the J call TRBJ1-4; D call uncertain. V was clipped by 6 bases and J by 5 bases, with 16 bases between them. CDR3 size: 15 residues. From germline, CDR1 is SEHNR and CDR2 FQNEAQ (reference sequence). The CDR3 DNA reads as TGTGCCAGCAGTGCTGATGGGGTACCAAATGAAAAACTGTTTTTT. Amino acid sequence: CASSADGVPNEKLFF. The full variable domain, completed using reference TRBV7-9 and TRBJ1-4, is DTGVSQNPRHKITKRGQNVTFRCDPISEHNRLYWYRQTLGQGPEFLTYFQNEAQLEKSRLLSDRFSAERPKGSFSTLEIQRTEQGDSAMYLCASSADGVPNEKLFFGSGTQLSVL.

This clonotype occurred a few times. The chain recombines TRBV2 with TRBJ2-3; unclear D gene. The CDR3 is 14 amino acids. Trimming removed 3 bases at V and 0 bases at J, with 7 bases between. The germline V gene has CDR1 SNHLY and CDR2 FYNNEI. DNA of the CDR3: TGTGCCAGCAGTGACCGATCCAGCACAGATACGCAGTATTTT. This gives the protein CASSDRSSTDTQYF.

This clonotype was picked up many times. V gene TRBV5-1 combines with J gene TRBJ2-2; D unclear. Germline V CDR1 and CDR2: SGHRS, YFSETQ. The V and J ends lost 6 bases and 1 base respectively, with 13 bases between them. The CDR3 has 15 residues. CDR3 coding DNA: TGCGCCAGCACCCTTCGACTGGGGAACACCGGGGAGCTGTTTTTT. Translating it yields CASTLRLGNTGELFF.

This clonotype was found a few times. The V and J genes are TRBV10-3 and TRBJ2-1; 7 bases are shared with TRBD1. J was trimmed by 7 bases and V by 5 bases; bases with no gene match: 14. Germline V gene sequence: CDR1 ENHRY, CDR2 SYGVKD. This CDR3 has 16 residues. In nucleotides, the CDR3 is TGTGCCATCAGTCCCTCAGGACAGGCGGTTTTTAATGAGCAGTTCTTC. Translating it yields CAISPSGQAVFNEQFF.

This clonotype has only a few counts. J is TRBJ2-1 and V is TRBV7-3; maybe TRBD2 (6 bases). Germline V lookup: CDR1 SGHTA, CDR2 FQGTGA. Deletions cut 1 base from V and 7 bases from J, with 14 bases between. The CDR3 totals 15 residues. The DNA for the CDR3 is TGTGCCAGCAGCTTAAGCAGGCTAGCGCAGAATGAGCAGTTCTTC. Residues: CASSLSRLAQNEQFF.

As regards this clonotype: An end of the junction differs from the germline gene, which may be a read error. The chain carries TRBV20-1 and TRBJ1-5; D uncertain. CDR3 size: 15 residues. Germline lookup yields CDR1 DFQATT and CDR2 SNEGSKA (reference sequence). This CDR3 reads CSASLAQHSNQPQHF. The CDR3 bases are TGCAGTGCTAGCTTGGCGCAGCATAGCAACCAGCCCCAGCATTTT.

This clonotype has a count of ten or more. The V gene is TRBV11-2, the J gene TRBJ1-3; D is ambiguous. Trimming removed 1 base at V and 0 bases at J, with 7 bases between. Germline CDR1 is SGHAT and CDR2 is FQNNGV. The length of the CDR3 is 15 residues. The CDR3 loop reads CASSLAQNSGNTIYF. The CDR3, as DNA: TGTGCCAGCAGCTTAGCACAGAACTCTGGAAACACCATATATTTT.

At least ten counts were recorded for this clonotype. The chain combines TRBV20-1 with TRBJ1-4; D uncertain. Trimming took off 0 bases at V and 9 bases at J, with 17 bases between the two ends. The CDR3 sequence is 15 residues long. Germline V gene sequence: CDR1 DFQATT, CDR2 SNEGSKA (reference sequence). CDR3 nucleotide sequence: TGCAGTGCTAGAGATTTTAAGATCGGATCCCAAAAACTGTTTTTT. Translated: CSARDFKIGSQKLFF.